This TCR beta chain is drawn from a study of cytomegalovirus exposure and HLA in healthy donors. Trimming removed 3 bases at V and 1 base at J, with 9 bases between. The CDR3 length is 14 residues. Looked up from germline, CDR1 is ENHRY and CDR2 is SYGVKD. General study findings and limits: The study designated 160 or so TCR beta chains cytomegalovirus-associated. Subsequent analysis revealed that first-cohort TCR clusters tended to co-occur in the roughly 120 validation repertoires. A few of the chains that were CMV-associated were confirmed in vitro to be specific for CMV antigens.

Note on this clone: Its antigen remains unidentified.

Produced via immunoSEQ multiplex PCR; TCRdb's table is partial and in-frame only. The profile shows 300,000 to 350,000 clones, around 90% of them singletons. The TCR sequence derives from a man aged 25 to 40 in good health and CMV-seronegative. The rearrangement joins TRBV10-3 to TRBJ1-1; tentative D call: TRBD1 (6 bases). Sequenced sample: PBMCs. The CDR3 region is CAISEPTGNTEAFF. In DNA form, the CDR3 reads TGTGCCATCAGTGAACCGACAGGGAACACTGAAGCTTTCTTT.